This TCR beta chain was observed in a study of cytomegalovirus exposure and HLA in healthy donors. The CDR3 runs to 15 residues. Germline V gene lookup returns CDR1 PRHDT and CDR2 FYEKMQ (reference sequence). V lost 5 bases and J lost 5; bases outside the gene matches: 8. Study-level findings and limits: The classifier, whose performance was assessed in both the original and validation cohorts, reportedly diagnosed cytomegalovirus status with high specificity and sensitivity. A later analysis found that most CMV-associated TCR beta chains appeared HLA-restricted.

About this clone itself: Its antigen is as yet unknown.

This PCR relied on a set of 60 Vbeta primers and 13 Jbeta primers. Libraries were prepared by immunoSEQ multiplex PCR; TCRdb keeps only in-frame clonotypes and omits some of them. Of about 200,000 clones listed, 80% to 85% are singletons. Sequenced input: PBMCs. This chain joins TRBV13 and TRBJ2-1, with 8 bases fitting TRBD2. This clonotype originated in a boy under 10 years old in good health and CMV-seronegative. CDR3 residues: CASSTVAGGHNEQFF. The DNA of the CDR3 is TGTGCCAGCAGCACAGTCGCGGGGGGACACAATGAGCAGTTCTTC. Filled out from reference TRBV13 and TRBJ2-1, the complete variable domain reads AAGVIQSPRHLIKEKRETATLKCYPIPRHDTVYWYQQGPGQDPQFLISFYEKMQSDKGSIPDRFSAQQFSDYHSELNMSSLELGDSALYFCASSTVAGGHNEQFFGPGTRLTVL.